A single T cell receptor (beta chain) is shown here with its context. Its antigen remains unknown. Treatment given: approximately nine-day PBMC culture with coronavirus spike peptide pools or control peptides (ViraFEST assay). TCRs were sequenced by ViraFEST after antigen-specific T cells had been expanded with peptide pools. The sample comes from a study of vaccination and CD4 T cells after COVID-19. Study-level background: Comprising six males and four females, the convalescent participants counted two Hispanic individuals among them. Stimuli were overlapping spike peptide pools of SARS-CoV-2 and three common cold coronaviruses (HCoV-NL63, HCoV-OC43, HCoV-229E).

CDR3 length equals 12 residues. Trimming cost V 3 bases and J 6 bases, with 11 bases left between them. CDR1 and CDR2 (germline): SQVTM, ANQGSEA. Cultured CD4+ T cell DNA underwent sequencing with the Oncomine TCR Beta short-read assay. Cultures of CD4+ T cells served as the source for extracting genomic DNA. One entry per CDR3 protein, called by TCRdb with MiXCR from the PCR reads. The sample shows 10,000 or so distinct CDR3 sequences, 40% to 45% of them seen only once. The receptor was derived from a human donor who had recovered from COVID-19. This chain links TRBV29-1 with TRBJ1-2, with D perhaps TRBD1 (5 bases). The sequences come from CD4+ T cells from blood, cultured in vitro, collected after SARS-CoV-2 vaccination. The CDR3 sequence is CSVERQGNGYTF. In DNA, the CDR3 is TGCAGCGTTGAGCGTCAGGGCAATGGCTACACCTTC. The variable domain in full, with the rest retrieved from reference TRBV29-1 and TRBJ1-2, is SAVISQKPSRDICQRGTSLTIQCQVDSQVTMMFWYRQQPGQSLTLIATANQGSEATYESGFVIDKFPISRPNLTFSTLTVSNMSPEDSSIYLCSVERQGNGYTFGSGTRLTVV.